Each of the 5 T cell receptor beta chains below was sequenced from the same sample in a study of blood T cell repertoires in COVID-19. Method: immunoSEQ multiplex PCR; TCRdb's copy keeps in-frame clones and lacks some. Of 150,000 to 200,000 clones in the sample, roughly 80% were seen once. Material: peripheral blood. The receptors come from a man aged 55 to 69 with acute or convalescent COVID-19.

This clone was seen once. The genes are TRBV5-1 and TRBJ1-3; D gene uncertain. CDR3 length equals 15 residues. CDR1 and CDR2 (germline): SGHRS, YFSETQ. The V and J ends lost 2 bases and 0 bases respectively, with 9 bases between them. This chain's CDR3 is CASSLTVDSGNTIYF. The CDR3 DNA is TGCGCCAGCAGCTTAACGGTCGACTCTGGAAACACCATATATTTT.

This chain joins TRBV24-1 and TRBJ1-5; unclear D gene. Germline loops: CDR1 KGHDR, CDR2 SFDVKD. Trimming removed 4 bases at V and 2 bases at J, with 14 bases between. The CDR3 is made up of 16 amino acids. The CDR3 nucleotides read TGTGCCACCAGTGACACGCGGACTTTTGGCAATCAGCCCCAGCATTTT. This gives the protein CATSDTRTFGNQPQHF.

The CDR3 is CASSLDRTLNQPQHF. Written as DNA, the CDR3 is TGTGCCAGCAGCTTAGACAGGACGCTCAATCAGCCCCAGCATTTT. The chain is built from TRBV7-9 and TRBJ1-5; possible D gene TRBD1, 5 bases. This CDR3 contains 15 residues. Trimming pared 1 base from V and 3 bases from J, leaving 10 bases between. CDR1 SEHNR and CDR2 FQNEAQ come from the germline V gene (reference sequence).

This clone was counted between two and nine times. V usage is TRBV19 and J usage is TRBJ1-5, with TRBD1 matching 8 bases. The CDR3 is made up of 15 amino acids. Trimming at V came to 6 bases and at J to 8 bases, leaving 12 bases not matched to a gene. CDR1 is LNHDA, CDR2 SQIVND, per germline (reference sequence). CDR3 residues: CASRRDRFLGEPQHF. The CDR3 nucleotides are TGTGCCAGTAGGCGGGACAGGTTCCTAGGGGAGCCCCAGCATTTT.

CDR3 loop: CASSPGGGTDTQYF. The CDR3 nucleotides are TGTGCCAGCAGCCCGGGCGGGGGCACAGATACGCAGTATTTT. This chain connects TRBV11-3 to TRBJ2-3; weak D call: TRBD2 (6 bases). CDR3 length equals 14 residues. Germline CDR1 and CDR2: SGHNT and YENEEA. V was trimmed by 5 bases and J by 1 base, leaving 10 bases between them.